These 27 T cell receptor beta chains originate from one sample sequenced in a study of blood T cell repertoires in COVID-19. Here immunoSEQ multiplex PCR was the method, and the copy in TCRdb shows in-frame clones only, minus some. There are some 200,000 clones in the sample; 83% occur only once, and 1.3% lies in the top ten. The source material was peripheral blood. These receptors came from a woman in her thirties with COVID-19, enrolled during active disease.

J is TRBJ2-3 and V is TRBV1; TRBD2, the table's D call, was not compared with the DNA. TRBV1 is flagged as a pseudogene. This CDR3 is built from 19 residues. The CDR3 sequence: CTSSQGRRGGLGETDTQYF. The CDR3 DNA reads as TGCACCAGCAGCCAAGGGCGGCGGGGGGGCCTTGGGGAGACAGATACGCAGTATTTT.

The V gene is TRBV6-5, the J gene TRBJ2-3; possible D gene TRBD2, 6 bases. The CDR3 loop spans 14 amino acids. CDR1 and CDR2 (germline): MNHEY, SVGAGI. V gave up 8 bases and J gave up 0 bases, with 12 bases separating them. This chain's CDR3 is CASHERVSTDTQYF. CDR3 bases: TGTGCCAGCCACGAGCGGGTGAGCACAGATACGCAGTATTTT.

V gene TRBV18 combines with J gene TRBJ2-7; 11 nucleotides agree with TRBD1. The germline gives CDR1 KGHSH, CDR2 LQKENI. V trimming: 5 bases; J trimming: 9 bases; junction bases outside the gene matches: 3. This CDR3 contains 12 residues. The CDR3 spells CASSGQGAGQYF. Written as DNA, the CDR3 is TGTGCCAGCTCAGGACAGGGGGCAGGGCAGTACTTC. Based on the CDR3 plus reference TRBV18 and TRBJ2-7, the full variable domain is NAGVMQNPRHLVRRRGQEARLRCSPMKGHSHVYWYRQLPEEGLKFMVYLQKENIIDESGMPKERFSAEFPKEGPSILRIQQVVRGDSAAYFCASSGQGAGQYFGPGTRLTVT.

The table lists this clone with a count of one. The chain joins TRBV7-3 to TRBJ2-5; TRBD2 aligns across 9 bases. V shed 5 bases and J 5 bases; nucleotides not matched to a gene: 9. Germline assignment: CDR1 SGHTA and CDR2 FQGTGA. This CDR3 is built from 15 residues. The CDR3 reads CASSAGAGGQETQYF. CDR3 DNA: TGTGCCAGCAGCGCCGGGGCGGGAGGGCAGGAGACCCAGTACTTC.

Here the CDR3 DNA reads TGTGCCAGCAGTAAAACAGGGGATGGTCGTGACTACGAGCAGTACTTC. Protein sequence: CASSKTGDGRDYEQYF. V and J are TRBV6-2 or TRBV6-3 and TRBJ2-7; 7 nucleotides match TRBD1. The CDR3 has 16 amino acids. Unmatched junction bases numbered 13, after V lost 5 bases and J lost 3 bases. The V gene's germline CDR1 is MNHEY and CDR2 SVGEGT.

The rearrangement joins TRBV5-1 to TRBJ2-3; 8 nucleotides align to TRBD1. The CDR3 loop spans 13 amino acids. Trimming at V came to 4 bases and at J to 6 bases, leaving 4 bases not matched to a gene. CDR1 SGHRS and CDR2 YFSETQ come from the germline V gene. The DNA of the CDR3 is TGCGCCAGCAGCGTTCAGGGGGCTGATACGCAGTATTTT. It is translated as CASSVQGADTQYF.

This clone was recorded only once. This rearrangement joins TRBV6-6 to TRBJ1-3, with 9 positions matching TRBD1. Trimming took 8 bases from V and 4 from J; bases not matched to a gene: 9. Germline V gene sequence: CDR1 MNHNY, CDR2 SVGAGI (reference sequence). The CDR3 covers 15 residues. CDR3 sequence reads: CASLGGQGKGNTIYF. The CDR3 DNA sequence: TGTGCCAGCCTGGGGGGACAGGGCAAAGGAAACACCATATATTTT.

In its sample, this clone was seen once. The DNA of the CDR3 is TGTGCCAGCAGTGAGACAGGGGAGGGCTATGGCTACACCTTC. Translated, it gives CASSETGEGYGYTF. V is TRBV6-1 and J is TRBJ1-2; TRBD1 aligns across 8 bases. With 3 bases clipped from V and 4 bases from J, the junction kept 4 bases outside the gene matches. The CDR3 is 14 amino acids. The germline gives CDR1 MNHNS, CDR2 SASEGT.

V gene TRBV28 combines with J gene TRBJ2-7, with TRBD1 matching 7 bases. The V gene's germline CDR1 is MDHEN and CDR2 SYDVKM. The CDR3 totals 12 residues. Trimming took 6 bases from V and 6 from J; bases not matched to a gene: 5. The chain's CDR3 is CASRVQGLEQYF. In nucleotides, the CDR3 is TGTGCCAGCAGGGTACAGGGGCTCGAGCAGTACTTC.

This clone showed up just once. The CDR3 sequence: CASSRPTGTGSMREQFF. The CDR3 DNA is TGTGCCAGCTCACGACCGACCGGGACAGGGTCCATGAGGGAGCAGTTCTTC. The chain uses TRBV18 and TRBJ2-1, with 9 nucleotides matching TRBD1. Looked up from germline, CDR1 is KGHSH and CDR2 is LQKENI. V trimming: 4 bases; J trimming: 10 bases; junction bases outside the gene matches: 17. This CDR3 contains 17 residues. Using reference TRBV18 and TRBJ2-1 for the parts outside the CDR3, the full variable domain is NAGVMQNPRHLVRRRGQEARLRCSPMKGHSHVYWYRQLPEEGLKFMVYLQKENIIDESGMPKERFSAEFPKEGPSILRIQQVVRGDSAAYFCASSRPTGTGSMREQFFGPGTRLTVL.

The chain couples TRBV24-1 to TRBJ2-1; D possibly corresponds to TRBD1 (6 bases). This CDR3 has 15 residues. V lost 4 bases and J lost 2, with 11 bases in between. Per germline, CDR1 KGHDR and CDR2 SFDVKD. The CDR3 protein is CATSDPGQPYNEQFF. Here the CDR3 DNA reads TGTGCCACCAGTGACCCCGGACAGCCCTACAATGAGCAGTTCTTC.

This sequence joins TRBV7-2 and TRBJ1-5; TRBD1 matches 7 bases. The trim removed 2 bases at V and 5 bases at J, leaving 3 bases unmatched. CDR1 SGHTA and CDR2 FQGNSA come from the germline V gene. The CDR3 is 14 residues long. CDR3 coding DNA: TGTGCCAGCAGCTTACGAGGGGGCGATCAGCCCCAGCATTTT. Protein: CASSLRGGDQPQHF.

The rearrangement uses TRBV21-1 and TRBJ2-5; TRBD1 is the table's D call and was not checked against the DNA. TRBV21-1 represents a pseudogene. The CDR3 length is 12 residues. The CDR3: CATRHPRETQYF. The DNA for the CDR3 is TGTGCCACCCGACATCCCCGGGAGACCCAGTACTTC.

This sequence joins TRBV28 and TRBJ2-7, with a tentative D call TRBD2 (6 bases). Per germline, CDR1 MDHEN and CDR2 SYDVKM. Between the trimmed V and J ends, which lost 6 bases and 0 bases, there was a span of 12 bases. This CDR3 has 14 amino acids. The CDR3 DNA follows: TGTGCCAGCAGACTAGCTCTAAGCTCCTACGAGCAGTACTTC. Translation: CASRLALSSYEQYF.

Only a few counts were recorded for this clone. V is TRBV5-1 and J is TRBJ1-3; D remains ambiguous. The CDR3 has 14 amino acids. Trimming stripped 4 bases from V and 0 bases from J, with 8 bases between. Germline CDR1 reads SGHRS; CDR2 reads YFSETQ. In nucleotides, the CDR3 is TGCGCCAGCAGCACAGCTACCTCTGGAAACACCATATATTTT. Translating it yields CASSTATSGNTIYF.

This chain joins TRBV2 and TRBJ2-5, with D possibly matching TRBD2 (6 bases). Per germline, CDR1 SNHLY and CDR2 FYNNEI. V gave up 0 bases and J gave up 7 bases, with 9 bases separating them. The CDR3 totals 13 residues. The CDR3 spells CASSEAPGGTQYF. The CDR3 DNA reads TGTGCCAGCAGTGAAGCGCCCGGGGGGACCCAGTACTTC.

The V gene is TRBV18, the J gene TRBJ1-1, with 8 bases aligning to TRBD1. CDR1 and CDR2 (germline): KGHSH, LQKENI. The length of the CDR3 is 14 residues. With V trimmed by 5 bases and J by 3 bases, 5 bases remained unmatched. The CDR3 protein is CASSMLQGDTEAFF. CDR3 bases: TGTGCCAGCTCAATGCTACAGGGGGACACTGAAGCTTTCTTT.

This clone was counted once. CDR3 residues: CASSIGGAGFNYGYTF. DNA for the CDR3: TGTGCCAGTAGTATAGGAGGTGCGGGGTTTAACTATGGCTACACCTTC. This sequence joins TRBV19 and TRBJ1-2; D unresolved. Germline-derived CDR1 and CDR2 are LNHDA and SQIVND (reference sequence). The CDR3 spans 16 residues. Trimming shortened V by 1 base and J by 1 base, and 13 bases separated the two germline ends.

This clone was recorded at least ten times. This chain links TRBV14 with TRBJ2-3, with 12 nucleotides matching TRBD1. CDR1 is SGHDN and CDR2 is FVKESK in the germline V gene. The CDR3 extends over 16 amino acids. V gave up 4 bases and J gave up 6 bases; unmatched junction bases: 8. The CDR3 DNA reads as TGTGCCAGCAGCCTGGGGACAGGGGGCGCGTTTGATACGCAGTATTTT. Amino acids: CASSLGTGGAFDTQYF.

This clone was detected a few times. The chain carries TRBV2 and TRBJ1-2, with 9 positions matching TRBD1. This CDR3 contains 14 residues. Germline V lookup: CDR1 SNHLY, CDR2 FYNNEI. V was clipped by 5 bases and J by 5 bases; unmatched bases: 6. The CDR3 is CASSPQGAQYGYTF. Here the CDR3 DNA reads TGTGCCAGCAGTCCACAGGGGGCTCAGTATGGCTACACCTTC.

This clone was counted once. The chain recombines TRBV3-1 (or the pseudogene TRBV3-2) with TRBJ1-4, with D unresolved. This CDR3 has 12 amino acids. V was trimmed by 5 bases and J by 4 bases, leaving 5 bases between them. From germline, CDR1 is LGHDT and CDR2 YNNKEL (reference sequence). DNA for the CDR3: TGTGCCAGCAGCGGCATTAATGAAAAACTGTTTTTT. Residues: CASSGINEKLFF.

CDR3 nucleotides: TGTGCCAGCGGGGGGAACCAGCCCCAGCATTTT. Translated: CASGGNQPQHF. The chain uses TRBV27 and TRBJ1-5, with D maybe TRBD1 (5 bases). In germline, CDR1 is MNHEY, CDR2 SMNVEV (reference sequence). The length of the CDR3 is 11 residues. Trimming removed 8 bases from V and 7 bases from J, with 9 bases in between.

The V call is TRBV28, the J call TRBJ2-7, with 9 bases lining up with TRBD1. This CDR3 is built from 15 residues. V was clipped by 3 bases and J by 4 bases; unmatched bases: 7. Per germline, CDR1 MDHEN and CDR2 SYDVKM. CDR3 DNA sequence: TGTGCCAGCAGTTTTCGGGGACAGGGAATGTACGAGCAGTACTTC. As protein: CASSFRGQGMYEQYF.

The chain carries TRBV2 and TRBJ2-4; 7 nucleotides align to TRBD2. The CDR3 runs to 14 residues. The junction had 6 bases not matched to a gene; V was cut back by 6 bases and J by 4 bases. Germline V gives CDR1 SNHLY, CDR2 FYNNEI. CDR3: CASRAGLEKNIQYF. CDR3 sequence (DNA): TGTGCCAGCAGAGCCGGACTAGAGAAAAACATTCAGTACTTC.

The CDR3 reads CASSGSSYEQYF. In DNA form, the CDR3 reads TGTGCCAGCAGTGGGAGCTCCTACGAGCAGTACTTC. This chain joins TRBV2 and TRBJ2-7; D gene ambiguous. There are 12 residues in the CDR3. The germline CDR1 and CDR2 sequences are SNHLY and FYNNEI. Trimming stripped 4 bases from V and 0 bases from J, with 4 bases between.

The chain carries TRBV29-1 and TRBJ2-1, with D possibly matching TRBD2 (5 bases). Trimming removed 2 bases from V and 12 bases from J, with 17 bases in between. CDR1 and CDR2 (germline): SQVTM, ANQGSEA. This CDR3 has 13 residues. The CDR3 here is CSVEMEDSLRQFF. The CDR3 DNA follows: TGCAGCGTTGAAATGGAGGACTCTCTACGGCAGTTCTTC.

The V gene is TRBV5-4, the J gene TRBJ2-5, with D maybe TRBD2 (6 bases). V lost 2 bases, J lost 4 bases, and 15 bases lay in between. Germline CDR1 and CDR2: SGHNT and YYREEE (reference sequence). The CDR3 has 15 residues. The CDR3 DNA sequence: TGTGCCAGCAGCTTACTAGCAGATAACGGAGAGACCCAGTACTTC. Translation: CASSLLADNGETQYF. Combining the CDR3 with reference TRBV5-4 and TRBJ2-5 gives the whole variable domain ETGVTQSPTHLIKTRGQQVTLRCSSQSGHNTVSWYQQALGQGPQFIFQYYREEENGRGNFPPRFSGLQFPNYSSELNVNALELDDSALYLCASSLLADNGETQYFGPGTRLLVL.